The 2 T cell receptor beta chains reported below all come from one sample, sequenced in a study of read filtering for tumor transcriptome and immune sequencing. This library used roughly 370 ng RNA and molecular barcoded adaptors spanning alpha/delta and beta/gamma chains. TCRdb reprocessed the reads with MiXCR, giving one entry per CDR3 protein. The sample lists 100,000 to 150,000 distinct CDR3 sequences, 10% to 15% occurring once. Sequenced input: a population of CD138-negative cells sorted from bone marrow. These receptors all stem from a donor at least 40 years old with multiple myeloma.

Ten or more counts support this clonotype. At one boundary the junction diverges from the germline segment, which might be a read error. The CDR3 nucleotides are TGTGCCAGCAGCTCAGGACAGGGATTCCTCCCAGGGATCTTC. This encodes CASSSGQGFLPGIF. V usage is TRBV7-9 and J usage is TRBJ2-1, with 8 bases that match TRBD1. The CDR3 has 14 amino acids. CDR1 SEHNR and CDR2 FQNEAQ come from the germline V gene (reference sequence).

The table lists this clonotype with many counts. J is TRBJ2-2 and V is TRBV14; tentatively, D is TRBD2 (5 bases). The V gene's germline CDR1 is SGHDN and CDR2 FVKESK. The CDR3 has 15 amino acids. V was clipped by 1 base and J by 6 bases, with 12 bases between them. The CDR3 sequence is CASSQGAARAGELFF. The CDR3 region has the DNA TGTGCCAGCAGCCAAGGTGCAGCGAGGGCCGGGGAGCTGTTTTTT.